What follows describes a single TCR beta chain. The germline V and J ends were trimmed by 10 bases and 0 bases, with 13 bases remaining between them. This CDR3 has 13 amino acids. Germline V gene sequence: CDR1 SNHLY, CDR2 FYNNEI. This entry is derived from a study of cytomegalovirus exposure and HLA in healthy donors. Use of 60 Vbeta and 13 Jbeta primers characterized the PCR. TCRdb's copy holds only in-frame clones and misses some; the assay was immunoSEQ multiplex PCR. The sample consists of more than 95,000 clones, roughly 74% of them appearing once. This sequence originates from a woman between 45 and 60 years old in good health and CMV-seropositive. The specimen sequenced was PBMCs. This chain links TRBV2 with TRBJ2-7, with D perhaps given as TRBD1 or TRBD2 (6 bases each). CDR3 nucleotides: TGTGCCAACAGGGACGGGAGCTCCTACGAGCAGTACTTC. Translating gives CANRDGSSYEQYF.